This passage covers 32 T cell receptor beta chains from one sample sequenced in a study of cytomegalovirus exposure and HLA in healthy donors. PCR used 60 Vbeta primers and 13 Jbeta primers. Method: immunoSEQ multiplex PCR; TCRdb's copy keeps in-frame clones and lacks some. Seen here are 140,000 or so clones, about 74% observed once, and the top ten hold 1.5% to 2%. The sequenced material came from PBMCs. Receptors originate from a middle-aged woman in good health and CMV-seronegative.

V usage is TRBV27 and J usage is TRBJ2-5, with a possible D match to TRBD2 (5 bases). CDR3 length: 11 amino acids. Trimming pared 5 bases from V and 7 bases from J, leaving 8 bases between. Germline V gene sequence: CDR1 MNHEY, CDR2 SMNVEV (reference sequence). The CDR3 protein is CASSGRATQYF. As DNA, the CDR3 is TGTGCCAGCAGTGGGAGAGCGACCCAGTACTTC.

This chain joins TRBV13 and TRBJ2-1, with 9 bases that match TRBD1. CDR1 and CDR2 (germline): PRHDT, FYEKMQ (reference sequence). There are 16 residues in the CDR3. With 5 bases clipped from V and 0 bases from J, the junction kept 5 bases outside the gene matches. CDR3: CASSLQGAVSYNEQFF. The CDR3 coding sequence is TGTGCCAGCAGCCTACAGGGGGCCGTCTCCTACAATGAGCAGTTCTTC.

V is TRBV18 and J is TRBJ1-2; 9 bases are a match to TRBD1. Trimming removed 3 bases from V and 6 bases from J; junction bases left unmatched: 5. CDR1 and CDR2 (germline): KGHSH, LQKENI. The CDR3 contains 14 residues. In DNA form, the CDR3 reads TGTGCCAGCTCACCCGTGGACAGGGGCAATGGCTACACCTTC. The encoded protein is CASSPVDRGNGYTF.

V usage is TRBV13 and J usage is TRBJ2-7; no definite D call. Germline V gene sequence: CDR1 PRHDT, CDR2 FYEKMQ (reference sequence). CDR3 size: 16 residues. Trimming removed 1 base from V and 2 bases from J, with 15 bases in between. CDR3 amino acids: CASSLVPLKTPYEQYF. CDR3 coding DNA: TGTGCCAGCAGCTTAGTACCCTTGAAAACTCCCTACGAGCAGTACTTC.

This clone was seen only a few times. The rearrangement links TRBV5-1 to TRBJ1-1; D perhaps matches TRBD1 (5 bases). V shed 3 bases and J shed 5 bases, with 11 bases lying between them. Germline V gives CDR1 SGHRS, CDR2 YFSETQ. The CDR3 consists of 13 residues. This CDR3 reads CASSSEGETEAFF. The DNA for the CDR3 is TGCGCCAGCAGCTCCGAAGGGGAAACTGAAGCTTTCTTT.

This chain joins TRBV4-1 and TRBJ1-2; 7 bases agree with TRBD1. The J segment lost 3 bases and the V segment lost 3 bases, leaving 7 bases of the junction unmatched. This CDR3 contains 15 residues. CDR1 is MGHRA and CDR2 is YSYEKL in the germline V gene. CDR3: CASSHSQGIHYGYTF. CDR3 sequence (DNA): TGCGCCAGCAGCCATTCACAGGGGATCCACTATGGCTACACCTTC.

This rearrangement joins TRBV28 to TRBJ1-6; 8 positions match TRBD1. V was clipped by 3 bases and J by 9 bases; unmatched bases: 13. CDR1 is MDHEN, CDR2 SYDVKM, per germline. There are 17 residues in the CDR3. The CDR3 sequence: CASSFPPAGGISSPLHF. The DNA of the CDR3 is TGTGCCAGCAGTTTCCCCCCGGCAGGGGGCATCAGTTCACCCCTCCACTTT.

The chain recombines TRBV9 with TRBJ1-5; perhaps TRBD1 as D (6 bases). Per the germline V gene, CDR1 is SGDLS and CDR2 is YYNGEE. The V and J ends lost 2 bases and 11 bases respectively, with 20 bases between them. The CDR3 is 15 residues long. CDR3 in amino acids: CASSVGGDTGLAQHF. DNA of the CDR3: TGTGCCAGCAGCGTTGGGGGGGACACCGGTCTGGCCCAGCATTTT.

The J gene is TRBJ1-4, the V gene TRBV18; 9 bases are shared with TRBD1. Germline V gene data show CDR1 as KGHSH and CDR2 as LQKENI. The CDR3 spans 14 residues. V lost 6 bases, J lost 4 bases, and 3 bases stayed unmatched. The CDR3 bases are TGTGCCAGCTCGCCGGGACAGGGTAATGAAAAACTGTTTTTT. It yields the protein CASSPGQGNEKLFF. The full variable domain, rest sourced from reference TRBV18 and TRBJ1-4, is NAGVMQNPRHLVRRRGQEARLRCSPMKGHSHVYWYRQLPEEGLKFMVYLQKENIIDESGMPKERFSAEFPKEGPSILRIQQVVRGDSAAYFCASSPGQGNEKLFFGSGTQLSVL.

V usage is TRBV28 and J usage is TRBJ2-3; 8 nucleotides match TRBD2. Germline values: CDR1 MDHEN, CDR2 SYDVKM. V lost 8 bases, J lost 5 bases, and 12 bases stayed unmatched. This CDR3 region has 15 residues. CDR3 in DNA: TGTGCCAGCTCAGGGCGGGGGGCTGGATTAGATACGCAGTATTTT. Protein sequence: CASSGRGAGLDTQYF.

This chain connects TRBV11-1 to TRBJ2-1, with 9 bases lining up with TRBD2. V was pared by 1 base and J by 3 bases, with 4 bases of the junction left unmatched. The CDR3 length is 16 residues. The V gene's germline CDR1 is SGHAT and CDR2 FQDESV (reference sequence). For the CDR3, the DNA is TGTGCCAGCAGCTTAGGGCGGGGGGGTTTCTACAATGAGCAGTTCTTC. It encodes CASSLGRGGFYNEQFF.

This chain uses TRBV25-1 with TRBJ1-6, with 8 bases aligning to TRBD1. The junction had 10 bases not matched to a gene; V was cut back by 8 bases and J by 4 bases. Germline loops: CDR1 MGHDK, CDR2 SYGVNS. The CDR3 consists of 16 residues. CDR3 region: CASGGWRTGYNSPLHF. CDR3 DNA: TGTGCCAGCGGGGGCTGGCGGACAGGGTATAATTCACCCCTCCACTTT.

Regarding this clone: The same CDR3 can be traced to other DNA sequences in this sample. V is TRBV29-1 and J is TRBJ1-2; TRBD1 agrees at 7 bases. Germline CDR1 SQVTM, CDR2 ANQGSEA. The CDR3 contains 11 residues. J was trimmed by 8 bases and V by 7 bases; bases with no gene match: 7. The CDR3 sequence is CSESTGAGYTF. Here the CDR3 DNA reads TGCAGCGAGAGCACAGGGGCCGGCTACACCTTC.

V is TRBV19 and J is TRBJ2-5; a weak D match, TRBD2 (6 bases). Trimming left V 3 bases short and J 1 base short, with 15 bases between. Per the germline V gene, CDR1 is LNHDA and CDR2 is SQIVND (reference sequence). This CDR3 has 16 residues. The CDR3 DNA follows: TGTGCCAGTAGTATGGGGAGTGGGGGGATCCAAGAGACCCAGTACTTC. The encoded protein is CASSMGSGGIQETQYF. Full variable domain (outside the CDR3, taken from reference TRBV19 and TRBJ2-5): DGGITQSPKYLFRKEGQNVTLSCEQNLNHDAMYWYRQDPGQGLRLIYYSQIVNDFQKGDIAEGYSVSREKKESFPLTVTSAQKNPTAFYLCASSMGSGGIQETQYFGPGTRLLVL.

The rearrangement uses TRBV5-1 and TRBJ1-2; D gene ambiguous. Trimming shortened V by 0 bases and J by 3 bases, and 12 bases separated the two germline ends. Germline V gene data show CDR1 as SGHRS and CDR2 as YFSETQ. The CDR3 is made up of 15 amino acids. The DNA for the CDR3 is TGCGCCAGCAGCTTGGCCGGCCAGGCTTACTATGGCTACACCTTC. This encodes CASSLAGQAYYGYTF. Variable domain in full (rest from reference TRBV5-1 and TRBJ1-2): KAGVTQTPRYLIKTRGQQVTLSCSPISGHRSVSWYQQTPGQGLQFLFEYFSETQRNKGNFPGRFSGRQFSNSRSEMNVSTLELGDSALYLCASSLAGQAYYGYTFGSGTRLTVV.

The rearrangement joins TRBV19 to TRBJ1-1; D is perhaps TRBD1 (6 bases). Looked up from germline, CDR1 is LNHDA and CDR2 is SQIVND (reference sequence). Trimming cost V 7 bases and J 10 bases, with 22 bases left between them. The CDR3 is 14 residues long. CDR3 coding DNA: TGTGCCAGTATTTCCCAGGGGACCCCACTCCGAGCTTTCTTT. Translation gives CASISQGTPLRAFF.

J is TRBJ2-7 and V is TRBV19; 9 nucleotides agree with TRBD2. V shed 0 bases, J shed 6 bases, and the junction held 6 bases outside the gene matches. The CDR3 is 15 residues long. Germline loops: CDR1 LNHDA, CDR2 SQIVND (reference sequence). The CDR3 protein is CASSIDGLAGVEQYF. The CDR3 coding sequence is TGTGCCAGTAGTATAGATGGTTTAGCGGGAGTCGAGCAGTACTTC.

This rearrangement joins TRBV12-2 to TRBJ2-1; no check of the table's D call, TRBD2, against the DNA was made. TRBV12-2 is given as a pseudogene. The CDR3 runs 16 residues. The CDR3 nucleotides are TGTGCAAGTCGCTTAGCAGGCGGGAGGGCCTACAATGAGCAGTTCTTC. Translation: CASRLAGGRAYNEQFF.

About this clone: Germline and junction disagree at one end, which may indicate a read error. The J gene is TRBJ1-2, the V gene TRBV7-9; TRBD1 might be the D (6 bases). The germline gives CDR1 SEHNR, CDR2 FQNEAQ (reference sequence). This CDR3 contains 13 residues. This CDR3 is CASSLGHLERDNF. Here the CDR3 DNA reads TGTGCCAGCAGCTTAGGACACCTTGAAAGGGACAACTTC.

This chain joins TRBV18 and TRBJ1-5; the D is unclear. The CDR3 sequence is 15 residues long. Germline V lookup: CDR1 KGHSH, CDR2 LQKENI. The V gene lost 0 bases and the J gene lost 6 bases, with 12 bases spanning the gap. The CDR3 nucleotides read TGTGCCAGCTCACCACCTGGGCAGTCGTTTCAGCCCCAGCATTTT. Translated: CASSPPGQSFQPQHF.

As concerns this clone: The sample carries other DNA sequences with the same CDR3. V is TRBV30 and J is TRBJ2-3, with D possibly matching TRBD2 (5 bases). Germline assignment: CDR1 GTSNPN and CDR2 SVGIG (reference sequence). The CDR3 runs 13 residues. The germline V and J ends were trimmed by 0 bases and 6 bases, with 10 bases remaining between them. The CDR3 DNA sequence: TGTGCCTGGAGTGTAAGGCGGGCGGATACGCAGTATTTT. Encoded protein: CAWSVRRADTQYF.

V gene TRBV27 combines with J gene TRBJ2-3, with 15 positions matching TRBD2. CDR1 is MNHEY, CDR2 SMNVEV, per germline (reference sequence). The CDR3 spans 17 residues. With 4 bases clipped from V and 0 bases from J, the junction kept 2 bases outside the gene matches. CDR3 region: CASSSGTSGRSTDTQYF. Here the CDR3 DNA reads TGTGCCAGCAGTTCCGGGACTAGCGGGAGGAGCACAGATACGCAGTATTTT.

The chain is built from TRBV29-1 and TRBJ1-1; D call uncertain. The CDR3 length is 11 residues. CDR1 is SQVTM, CDR2 ANQGSEA, per germline. Trimming took 4 bases from V and 2 from J, leaving 5 bases between them. The CDR3 bases are TGCAGCGTTGGACACAACACTGAAGCTTTCTTT. It encodes CSVGHNTEAFF.

The chain combines TRBV19 with TRBJ1-3, with 8 bases lining up with TRBD1. V was pared by 8 bases and J by 4 bases, with 4 bases of the junction left unmatched. There are 13 residues in the CDR3. The germline V gene has CDR1 LNHDA and CDR2 SQIVND (reference sequence). CDR3 sequence (DNA): TGTGCCAGTTTCCGGGACAGGGGAAACACCATATATTTT. Translation: CASFRDRGNTIYF.

Worth noting for this clone: The identical CDR3 is also encoded by other nucleotide sequences in the sample. The chain has TRBV27 and TRBJ1-1; D is unresolved. Germline CDR1 MNHEY, CDR2 SMNVEV (reference sequence). This CDR3 has 13 residues. V lost 1 base, J lost 5 bases, and 8 bases lay in between. CDR3 sequence: CASSLLAGTEAFF. CDR3 nucleotides: TGTGCCAGCAGTTTATTGGCGGGGACTGAAGCTTTCTTT.

The chain employs TRBV11-2 and TRBJ2-5; 8 bases agree with TRBD2. V was clipped by 3 bases and J by 3 bases; unmatched bases: 9. The length of the CDR3 is 16 residues. Germline V gives CDR1 SGHAT, CDR2 FQNNGV. The CDR3 region is CASSFTPGLAEETQYF. CDR3 coding DNA: TGTGCCAGCAGCTTTACCCCAGGACTAGCAGAAGAGACCCAGTACTTC.

The rearrangement uses TRBV30 and TRBJ1-5, with 8 bases lining up with TRBD1. The V and J ends lost 2 bases and 4 bases, in that order; junction bases with no gene match: 10. Germline CDR1 is GTSNPN and CDR2 is SVGIG (reference sequence). The CDR3 totals 16 residues. This CDR3 is CAWSPLRDRFNQPQHF. CDR3 DNA: TGTGCCTGGAGTCCACTTCGGGACAGGTTTAATCAGCCCCAGCATTTT.

V is TRBV29-1 and J is TRBJ2-5; D might be TRBD2 (6 bases). Gene TRBJ2-7 matches the end of the DNA better, so the J call may be wrong. CDR1 and CDR2 (germline): SQVTM, ANQGSEA. There are 13 residues in the CDR3. The CDR3 coding sequence is TGCAGCGTTGCCCGGGACTCCTTCTACGAGCAGTACTTC. Encoded protein: CSVARDSFYEQYF.

This clone has just a few counts. The chain carries TRBV5-1 and TRBJ2-2; D possibly corresponds to TRBD1 (5 bases). The germline gives CDR1 SGHRS, CDR2 YFSETQ. With 6 bases removed from V and 5 bases from J, the gap between germline ends came to 11 bases. This CDR3 is built from 13 residues. As DNA, the CDR3 is TGCGCCAGCATGGAAAGGGGTACCGGGGAGCTGTTTTTT. Translating gives CASMERGTGELFF.

The J gene is TRBJ2-1, the V gene TRBV19; D remains ambiguous. The CDR3 contains 15 residues. Deletions cut 5 bases from V and 0 bases from J, with 11 bases between. Germline loops: CDR1 LNHDA, CDR2 SQIVND (reference sequence). The CDR3 sequence: CASSSDTSSYNEQFF. The CDR3 DNA follows: TGTGCCAGTAGTTCCGACACCAGCTCCTACAATGAGCAGTTCTTC.

The chain carries TRBV27 and TRBJ1-2; TRBD1 might be the D (6 bases). This CDR3 comprises 14 residues. Trimming pared 5 bases from V and 5 bases from J, leaving 15 bases between. Germline V gene lookup returns CDR1 MNHEY and CDR2 SMNVEV (reference sequence). The CDR3: CASSPQGLQYGYTF. The CDR3, as DNA: TGTGCCAGCAGTCCACAGGGTTTGCAATATGGCTACACCTTC.

This clone was picked up one time. This chain links TRBV5-1 with TRBJ2-1; no firm D call. This CDR3 is 16 amino acids long. Germline loops: CDR1 SGHRS, CDR2 YFSETQ. V was cut by 0 bases and J by 4 bases, with 14 bases left in between. The CDR3 reads CASSLDPWATYNEQFF. The CDR3 region has the DNA TGCGCCAGCAGCTTGGACCCTTGGGCCACATACAATGAGCAGTTCTTC.